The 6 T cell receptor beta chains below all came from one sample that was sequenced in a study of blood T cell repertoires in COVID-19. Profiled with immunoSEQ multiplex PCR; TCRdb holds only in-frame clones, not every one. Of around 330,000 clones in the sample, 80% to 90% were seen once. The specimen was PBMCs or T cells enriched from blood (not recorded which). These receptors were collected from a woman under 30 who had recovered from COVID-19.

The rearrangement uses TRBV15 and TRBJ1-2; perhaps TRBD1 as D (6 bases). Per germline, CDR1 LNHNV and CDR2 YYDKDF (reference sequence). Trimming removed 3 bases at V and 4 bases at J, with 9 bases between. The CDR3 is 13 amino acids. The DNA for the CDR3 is TGTGCCACCAGCAGGGGACACGTCTATGGCTACACCTTC. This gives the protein CATSRGHVYGYTF.

The DNA for the CDR3 is TGTGCCACCAGCAGAGTAGCCCCCTACGAGCAGTACTTC. Translated: CATSRVAPYEQYF. The rearrangement uses TRBV15 and TRBJ2-7; D not resolved. The V gene lost 1 base and the J gene lost 2 bases, with 6 bases spanning the gap. Germline lookup yields CDR1 LNHNV and CDR2 YYDKDF (reference sequence). CDR3 length: 13 amino acids.

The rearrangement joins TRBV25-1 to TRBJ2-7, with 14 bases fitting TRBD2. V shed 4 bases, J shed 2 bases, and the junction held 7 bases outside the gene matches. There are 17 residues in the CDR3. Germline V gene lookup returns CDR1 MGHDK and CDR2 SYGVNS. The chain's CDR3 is CASSVTSGRARAYEQYF. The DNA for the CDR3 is TGTGCCAGCAGTGTGACTAGCGGGAGGGCCCGCGCCTACGAGCAGTACTTC.

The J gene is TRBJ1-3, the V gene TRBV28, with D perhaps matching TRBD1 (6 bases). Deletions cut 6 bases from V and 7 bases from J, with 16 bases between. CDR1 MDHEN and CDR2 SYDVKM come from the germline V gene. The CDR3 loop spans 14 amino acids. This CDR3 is CASSPTGHWNTIYF. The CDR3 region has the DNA TGTGCCAGCAGCCCTACAGGGCACTGGAACACCATATATTTT.

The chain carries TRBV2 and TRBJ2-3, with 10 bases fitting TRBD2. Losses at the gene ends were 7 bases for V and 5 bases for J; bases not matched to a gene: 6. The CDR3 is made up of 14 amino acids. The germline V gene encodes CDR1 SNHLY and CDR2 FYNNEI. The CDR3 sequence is CASNLAGGGDTQYF. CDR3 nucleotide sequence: TGTGCCAGCAATTTAGCGGGGGGAGGAGATACGCAGTATTTT. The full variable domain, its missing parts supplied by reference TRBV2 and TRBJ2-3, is EPEVTQTPSHQVTQMGQEVILRCVPISNHLYFYWYRQILGQKVEFLVSFYNNEISEKSEIFDDQFSVERPDGSNFTLKIRSTKLEDSAMYFCASNLAGGGDTQYFGPGTRLTVL.

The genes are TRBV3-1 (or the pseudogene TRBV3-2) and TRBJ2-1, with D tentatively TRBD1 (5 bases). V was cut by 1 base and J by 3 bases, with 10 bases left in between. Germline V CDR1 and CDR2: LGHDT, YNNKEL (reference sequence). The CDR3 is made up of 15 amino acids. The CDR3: CASSQGPDSYNEQFF. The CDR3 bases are TGTGCCAGCAGCCAAGGGCCCGACAGCTACAATGAGCAGTTCTTC.